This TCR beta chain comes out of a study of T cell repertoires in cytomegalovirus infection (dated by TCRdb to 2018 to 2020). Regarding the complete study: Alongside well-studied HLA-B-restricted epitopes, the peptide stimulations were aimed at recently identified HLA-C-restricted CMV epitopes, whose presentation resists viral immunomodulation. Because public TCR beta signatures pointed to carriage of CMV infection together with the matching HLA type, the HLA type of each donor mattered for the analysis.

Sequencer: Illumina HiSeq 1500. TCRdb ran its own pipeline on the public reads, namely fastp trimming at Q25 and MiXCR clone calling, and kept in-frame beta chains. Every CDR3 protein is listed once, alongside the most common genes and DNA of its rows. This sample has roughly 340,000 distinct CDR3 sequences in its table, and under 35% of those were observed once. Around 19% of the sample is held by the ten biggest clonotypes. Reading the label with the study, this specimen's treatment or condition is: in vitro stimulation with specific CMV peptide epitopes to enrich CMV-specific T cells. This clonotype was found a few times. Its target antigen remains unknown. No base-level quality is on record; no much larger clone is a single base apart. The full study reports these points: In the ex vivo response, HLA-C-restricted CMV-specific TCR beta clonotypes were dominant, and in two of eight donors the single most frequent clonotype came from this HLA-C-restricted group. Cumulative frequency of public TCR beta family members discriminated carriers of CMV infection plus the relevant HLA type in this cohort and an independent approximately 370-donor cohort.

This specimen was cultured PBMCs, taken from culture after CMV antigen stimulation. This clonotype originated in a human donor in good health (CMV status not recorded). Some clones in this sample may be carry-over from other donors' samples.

Here the CDR3 is given as CASKLNEGAVRAFF. The DNA sequence reads TGTGCCAGCAAATTAAACGAGGGGGCAGTACGGGCTTTCTTT. The chain was built from TRBV6-1 and TRBJ1-1; TRBD1 fits 7 bases in the junction. CDR1 and CDR2, per the germline V gene, are MNHNS and SASEGT. From cysteine to phenylalanine, the CDR3 is 14 amino acids long. Only the CDR3 portion is preserved as DNA: 42 bases, with reading frame beginning at the first base. After removal of 7 bases from V and 11 bases from J, the junction retains 16 bases not matched to a gene.